The clone carrying this T cell receptor (beta chain) was seen many times. Its antigen is still unknown. The CDR3 runs 15 residues. V shed 2 bases, J shed 6 bases, and the junction held 6 bases outside the gene matches. Germline V gene sequence: CDR1 SGHRS, CDR2 YFSETQ. Each TCR beta library was made by quantitative 5'-RACE that incorporated molecular barcodes. TCRdb reprocessed the 5' RACE reads via MiXCR and lists one record per CDR3 protein. Found here are a few hundred thousand distinct CDR3 sequences, 11% of them singletons; the top ten hold about a tenth. This record belongs to a study of CD8 T cells in ankylosing spondylitis. General observations from the study: Reactive arthritis synovial fluid and blood were previously reported to contain some motif variants. Typical of ankylosing spondylitis blood, it appeared, was a TCR beta motif of about eight highly homologous variants.

The chain employs TRBV5-1 and TRBJ2-1, with TRBD1 identical over 9 bases. Sequenced material: blood, either unsorted or a sorted T cell fraction (not recorded which). This TCR was recovered from a female donor with ankylosing spondylitis or in good health (not recorded which). CDR3 in DNA: TGCGCCAGCAGCTTACAGGGGGCTCCCCCCAATGAGCAGTTCTTC. This codes for CASSLQGAPPNEQFF.